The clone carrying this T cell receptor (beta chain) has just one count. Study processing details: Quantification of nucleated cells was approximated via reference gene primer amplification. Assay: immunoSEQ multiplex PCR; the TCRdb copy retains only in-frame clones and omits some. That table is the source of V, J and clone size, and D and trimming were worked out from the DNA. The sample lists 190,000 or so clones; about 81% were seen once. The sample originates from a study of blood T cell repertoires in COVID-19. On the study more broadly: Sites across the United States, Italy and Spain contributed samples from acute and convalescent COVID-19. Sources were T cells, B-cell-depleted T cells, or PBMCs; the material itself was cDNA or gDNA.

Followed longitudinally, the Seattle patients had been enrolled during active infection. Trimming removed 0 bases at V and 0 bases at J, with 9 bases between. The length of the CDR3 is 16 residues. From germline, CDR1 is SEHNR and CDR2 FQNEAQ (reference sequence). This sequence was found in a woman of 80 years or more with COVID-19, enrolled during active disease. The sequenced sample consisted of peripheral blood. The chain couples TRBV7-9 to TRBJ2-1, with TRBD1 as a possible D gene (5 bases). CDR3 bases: TGTGCCAGCAGCTTAGCCGAACAGGTCTCCTACAATGAGCAGTTCTTC. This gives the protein CASSLAEQVSYNEQFF. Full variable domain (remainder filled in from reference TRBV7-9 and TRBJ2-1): DTGVSQNPRHKITKRGQNVTFRCDPISEHNRLYWYRQTLGQGPEFLTYFQNEAQLEKSRLLSDRFSAERPKGSFSTLEIQRTEQGDSAMYLCASSLAEQVSYNEQFFGPGTRLTVL.